The present T cell receptor (beta chain) was sequenced within a study of blood T cells in healthy people across ages. Study-wide points: Because donor CMV status was unknown, expanded clonotype changes were possibly confounded.

Per germline, CDR1 SGHRS and CDR2 YFSETQ. CDR3 length: 15 amino acids. V lost 4 bases and J lost 2; bases outside the gene matches: 6. On this clonotype: What it binds is unknown.

A second PCR of 7 to 11 cycles used a sample-barcoded 5' primer and a J-beta primer mix. Every cDNA molecule carried a tag from a template-switch adaptor bearing 12 random nucleotides. Each CDR3 protein gets one entry after TCRdb re-called the 5' RACE reads with MiXCR. The table records 1.5 million to 2 million distinct CDR3 sequences, roughly 49% of them present only once. Sequenced input: blood. This chain links TRBV5-1 with TRBJ2-3, with 8 positions matching TRBD2. The sequence was obtained from a middle-aged woman in good health. DNA of the CDR3: TGCGCCAGCAGCGGAGAGCGGGGGCCCACAGATACGCAGTATTTT. Its translation: CASSGERGPTDTQYF. Supplemented by reference TRBV5-1 and TRBJ2-3, the full variable domain reads KAGVTQTPRYLIKTRGQQVTLSCSPISGHRSVSWYQQTPGQGLQFLFEYFSETQRNKGNFPGRFSGRQFSNSRSEMNVSTLELGDSALYLCASSGERGPTDTQYFGPGTRLTVL.